What follows are 4 T cell receptor beta chains derived from one specimen sequenced in a study of blood T cell repertoires in COVID-19. Data came from immunoSEQ multiplex PCR; TCRdb stores just in-frame clones and leaves some out. The data show 200,000 or so clones, 75% to 85% seen once. Sequencing input: peripheral blood. These receptors all come from an elderly woman with COVID-19, enrolled during active disease.

The chain joins TRBV6-5 to TRBJ2-7, with D uncertain. The CDR3 runs 13 residues. V lost 2 bases and J lost 3, with 8 bases in between. In germline, CDR1 is MNHEY, CDR2 SVGAGI. This CDR3 reads CASSYGQSYEQYF. CDR3 in DNA: TGTGCCAGCAGTTACGGGCAGAGCTACGAGCAGTACTTC.

V and J are TRBV24-1 and TRBJ2-2, with D maybe TRBD1 (6 bases). The CDR3 extends over 15 amino acids. With 4 bases removed from V and 1 base from J, the gap between germline ends came to 9 bases. In germline, CDR1 is KGHDR, CDR2 SFDVKD. The CDR3 DNA follows: TGTGCCACCAGTGAGTCGGGACAGAACACCGGGGAGCTGTTTTTT. Translating gives CATSESGQNTGELFF.

The rearrangement joins TRBV11-2 to TRBJ2-3; 7 bases agree with TRBD2. The CDR3 runs 17 residues. Looked up from germline, CDR1 is SGHAT and CDR2 is FQNNGV. V gave up 4 bases and J gave up 4 bases; unmatched junction bases: 14. The CDR3 is CASSSFTGTKSADTQYF. CDR3 DNA: TGTGCCAGCAGCTCATTTACCGGGACTAAGAGTGCAGATACGCAGTATTTT.

The chain links TRBV28 to TRBJ1-5, with TRBD1 as a possible D gene (5 bases). CDR1 is MDHEN, CDR2 SYDVKM, per germline. The CDR3 has 14 amino acids. V was cut by 3 bases and J by 5 bases, with 11 bases left in between. CDR3 DNA sequence: TGTGCCAGCAGTTTGGGCACAGGTGATCAGCCCCAGCATTTT. Translated, it gives CASSLGTGDQPQHF.